This TCR beta chain is from a study of CD8+ T cells in alopecia areata. Study-wide results and caveats: Among the 100 top clones, expanded CD8+ clones, like scalp clonality, were significantly decreased by tofacitinib. On tofacitinib, scalp and blood still held many of the expanded lesional clones.

Extracted RNA was reverse transcribed, and the resulting cDNA served as sequencing template. Method: immunoSEQ multiplex PCR; TCRdb's copy keeps in-frame clones and lacks some. The sample contains about 160,000 clones, 50% to 65% of which appear only once. Remarks on this clone: The antigen remains unidentified.

The CDR3 has 16 residues. V was trimmed by 3 bases and J by 1 base, leaving 18 bases between them. CDR1 is GTSNPN, CDR2 SVGIG, per germline (reference sequence). Treatment in this sample: oral pan-JAK inhibitor, 5-10 mg twice daily. Lesional scalp punch biopsies and peripheral blood were collected from alopecia areata patients. The TCR comes from a human donor with alopecia areata. V and J are TRBV30 and TRBJ1-1, with unresolved D. Sequenced here: CD4+ T cells sorted from blood, sampled at week 24, from a patient treated with tofacitinib. CDR3: CAWSDDRRRANTEAFF. CDR3 DNA: TGTGCCTGGAGCGACGACCGAAGACGGGCGAACACTGAAGCTTTCTTT. Full variable domain (rest looked up from reference TRBV30 and TRBJ1-1): SQTIHQWPATLVQPVGSPLSLECTVEGTSNPNLYWYRQAAGRGLQLLFYSVGIGQISSEVPQNLSASRPQDRQFILSSKKLLLSDSGFYLCAWSDDRRRANTEAFFGQGTRLTVV.